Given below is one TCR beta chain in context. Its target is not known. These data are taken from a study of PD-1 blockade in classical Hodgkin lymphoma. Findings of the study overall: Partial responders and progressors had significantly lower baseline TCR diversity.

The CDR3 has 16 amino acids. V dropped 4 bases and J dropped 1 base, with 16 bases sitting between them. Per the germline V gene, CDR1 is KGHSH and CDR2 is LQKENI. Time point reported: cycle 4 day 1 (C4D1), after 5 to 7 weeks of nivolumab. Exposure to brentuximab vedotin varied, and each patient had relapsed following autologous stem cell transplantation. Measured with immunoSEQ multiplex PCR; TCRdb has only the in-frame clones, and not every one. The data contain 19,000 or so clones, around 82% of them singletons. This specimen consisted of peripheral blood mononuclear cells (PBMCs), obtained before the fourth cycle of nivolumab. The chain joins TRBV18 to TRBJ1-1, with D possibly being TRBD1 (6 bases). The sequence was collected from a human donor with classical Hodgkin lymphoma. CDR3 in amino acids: CASSRSQGGKNTEAFF. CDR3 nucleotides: TGTGCCAGCTCACGATCCCAAGGGGGGAAGAACACTGAAGCTTTCTTT.